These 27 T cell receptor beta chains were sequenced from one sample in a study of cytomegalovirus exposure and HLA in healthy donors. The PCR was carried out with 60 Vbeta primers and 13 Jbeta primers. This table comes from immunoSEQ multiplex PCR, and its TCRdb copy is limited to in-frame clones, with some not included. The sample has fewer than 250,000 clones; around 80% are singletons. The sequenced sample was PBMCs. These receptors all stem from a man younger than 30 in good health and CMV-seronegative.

In DNA form, the CDR3 reads TGTGCCTGGAGTCTGGGACAGGGGGCAAACGAGCAGTACTTC. It encodes CAWSLGQGANEQYF. The chain employs TRBV30 and TRBJ2-7; 12 nucleotides align to TRBD1. This CDR3 contains 14 residues. The germline V gene has CDR1 GTSNPN and CDR2 SVGIG (reference sequence). V lost 2 bases and J lost 5; bases outside the gene matches: 4.

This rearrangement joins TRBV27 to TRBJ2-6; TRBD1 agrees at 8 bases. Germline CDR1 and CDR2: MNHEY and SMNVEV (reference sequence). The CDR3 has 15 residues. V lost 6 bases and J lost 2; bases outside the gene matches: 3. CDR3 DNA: TGTGCCAGCAGGACACAGGGGGCTGGGGCCAACGTCCTGACTTTC. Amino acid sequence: CASRTQGAGANVLTF.

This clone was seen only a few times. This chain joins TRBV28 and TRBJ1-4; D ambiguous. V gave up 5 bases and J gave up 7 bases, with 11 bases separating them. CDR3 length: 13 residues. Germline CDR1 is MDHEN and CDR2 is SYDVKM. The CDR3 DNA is TGTGCCAGCAGTCTCCCCGTCGTTGAAAAACTGTTTTTT. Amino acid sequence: CASSLPVVEKLFF.

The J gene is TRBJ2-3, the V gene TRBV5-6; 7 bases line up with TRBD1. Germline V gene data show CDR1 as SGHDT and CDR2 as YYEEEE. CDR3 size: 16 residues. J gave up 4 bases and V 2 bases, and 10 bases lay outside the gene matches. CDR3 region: CASSFDREPSADTQYF. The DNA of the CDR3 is TGTGCCAGCAGCTTCGACAGGGAACCTTCCGCAGATACGCAGTATTTT.

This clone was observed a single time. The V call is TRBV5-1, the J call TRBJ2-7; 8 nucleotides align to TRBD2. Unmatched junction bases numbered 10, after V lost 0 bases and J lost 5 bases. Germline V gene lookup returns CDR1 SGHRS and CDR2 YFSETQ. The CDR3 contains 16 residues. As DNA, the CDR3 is TGCGCCAGCAGCTTGGCGGGCGGGGGGCGCAGAAACGAGCAGTACTTC. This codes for CASSLAGGGRRNEQYF. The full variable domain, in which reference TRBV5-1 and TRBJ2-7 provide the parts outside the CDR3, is KAGVTQTPRYLIKTRGQQVTLSCSPISGHRSVSWYQQTPGQGLQFLFEYFSETQRNKGNFPGRFSGRQFSNSRSEMNVSTLELGDSALYLCASSLAGGGRRNEQYFGPGTRLTVT.

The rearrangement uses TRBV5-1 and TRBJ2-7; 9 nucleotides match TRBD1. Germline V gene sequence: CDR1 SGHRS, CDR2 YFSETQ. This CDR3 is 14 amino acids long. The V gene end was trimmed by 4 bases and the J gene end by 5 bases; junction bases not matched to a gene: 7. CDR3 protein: CASSPQGASNEQYF. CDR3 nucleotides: TGCGCCAGCAGCCCACAGGGGGCTAGCAACGAGCAGTACTTC.

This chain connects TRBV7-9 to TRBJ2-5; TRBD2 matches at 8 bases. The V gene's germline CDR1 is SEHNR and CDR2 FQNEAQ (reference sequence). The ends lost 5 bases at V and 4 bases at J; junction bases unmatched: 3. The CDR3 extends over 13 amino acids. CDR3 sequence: CASSLSGGETQYF. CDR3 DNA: TGTGCCAGCAGCCTCAGCGGGGGAGAGACCCAGTACTTC.

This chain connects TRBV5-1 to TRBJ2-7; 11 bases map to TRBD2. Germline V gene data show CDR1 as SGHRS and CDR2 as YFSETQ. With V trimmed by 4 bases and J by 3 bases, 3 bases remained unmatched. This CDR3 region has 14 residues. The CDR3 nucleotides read TGCGCCAGCAGCGCCACTAGCGGGAGCTACGAGCAGTACTTC. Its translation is CASSATSGSYEQYF.

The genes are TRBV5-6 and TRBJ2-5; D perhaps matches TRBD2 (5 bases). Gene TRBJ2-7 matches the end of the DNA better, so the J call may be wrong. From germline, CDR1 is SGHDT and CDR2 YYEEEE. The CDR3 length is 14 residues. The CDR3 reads CASSFDWETYEQYF. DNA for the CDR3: TGTGCCAGCAGTTTTGACTGGGAGACCTACGAGCAGTACTTC.

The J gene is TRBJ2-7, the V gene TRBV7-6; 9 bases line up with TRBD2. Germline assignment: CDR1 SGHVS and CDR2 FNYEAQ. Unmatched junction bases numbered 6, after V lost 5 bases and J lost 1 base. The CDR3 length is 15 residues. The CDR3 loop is CASSPLAGVSYEQYF. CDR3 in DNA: TGTGCCAGCAGCCCGTTAGCGGGAGTTTCCTACGAGCAGTACTTC.

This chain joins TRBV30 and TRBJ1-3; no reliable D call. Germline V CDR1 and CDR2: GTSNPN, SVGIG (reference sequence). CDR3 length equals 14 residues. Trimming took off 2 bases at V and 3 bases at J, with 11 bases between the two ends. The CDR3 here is CAWSFPYVGNTIYF. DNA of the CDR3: TGTGCCTGGAGTTTCCCTTATGTTGGAAACACCATATATTTT.

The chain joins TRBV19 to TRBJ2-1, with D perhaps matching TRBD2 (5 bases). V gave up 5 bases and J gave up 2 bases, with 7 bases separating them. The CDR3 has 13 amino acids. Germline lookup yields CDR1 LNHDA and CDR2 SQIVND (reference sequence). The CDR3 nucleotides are TGTGCCAGTAGTTGGGGAGCCTACAATGAGCAGTTCTTC. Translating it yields CASSWGAYNEQFF.

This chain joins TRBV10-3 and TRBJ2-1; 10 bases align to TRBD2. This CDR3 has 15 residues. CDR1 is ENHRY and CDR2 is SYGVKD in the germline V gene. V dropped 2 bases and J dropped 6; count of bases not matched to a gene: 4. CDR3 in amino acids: CAISEGLAVVNEQFF. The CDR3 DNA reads TGTGCCATCAGTGAGGGACTAGCGGTGGTCAATGAGCAGTTCTTC.

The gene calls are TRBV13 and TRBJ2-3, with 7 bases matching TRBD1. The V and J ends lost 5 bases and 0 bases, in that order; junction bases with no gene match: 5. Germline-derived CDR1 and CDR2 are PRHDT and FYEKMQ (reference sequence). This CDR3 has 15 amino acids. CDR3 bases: TGTGCCAGCAGCCCCGGGACAGCTAGCACAGATACGCAGTATTTT. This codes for CASSPGTASTDTQYF.

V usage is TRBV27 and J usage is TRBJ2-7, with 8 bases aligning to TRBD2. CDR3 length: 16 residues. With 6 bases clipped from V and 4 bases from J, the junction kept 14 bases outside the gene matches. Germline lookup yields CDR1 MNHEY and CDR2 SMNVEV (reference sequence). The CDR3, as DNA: TGTGCCAGCAGCCGACGCACGCTAGCGGGTAGATACGAGCAGTACTTC. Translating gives CASSRRTLAGRYEQYF.

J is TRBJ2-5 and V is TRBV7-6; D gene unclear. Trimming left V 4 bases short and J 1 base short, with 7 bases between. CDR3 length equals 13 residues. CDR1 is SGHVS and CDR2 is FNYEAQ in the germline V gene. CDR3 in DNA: TGTGCCAGCAGCTATACGGGCCAAGAGACCCAGTACTTC. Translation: CASSYTGQETQYF.

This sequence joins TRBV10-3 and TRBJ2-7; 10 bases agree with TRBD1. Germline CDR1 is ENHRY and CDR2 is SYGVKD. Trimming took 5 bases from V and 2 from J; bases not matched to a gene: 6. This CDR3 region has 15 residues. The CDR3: CAISPRDRGPYEQYF. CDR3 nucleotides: TGTGCCATCAGTCCCCGGGACAGGGGCCCCTACGAGCAGTACTTC.

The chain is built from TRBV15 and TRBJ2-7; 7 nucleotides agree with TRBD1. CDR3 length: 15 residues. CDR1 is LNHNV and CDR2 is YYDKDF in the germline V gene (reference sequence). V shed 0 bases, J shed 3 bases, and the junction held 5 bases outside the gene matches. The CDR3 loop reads CATSRDIGGGYEQYF. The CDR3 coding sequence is TGTGCCACCAGCAGAGATATAGGGGGCGGCTACGAGCAGTACTTC.

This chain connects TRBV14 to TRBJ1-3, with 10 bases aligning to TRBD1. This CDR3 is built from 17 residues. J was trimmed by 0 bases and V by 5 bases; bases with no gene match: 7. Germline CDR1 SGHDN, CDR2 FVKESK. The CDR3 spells CASSARTGGVSGNTIYF. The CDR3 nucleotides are TGTGCCAGCAGCGCTCGGACAGGGGGAGTCTCTGGAAACACCATATATTTT.

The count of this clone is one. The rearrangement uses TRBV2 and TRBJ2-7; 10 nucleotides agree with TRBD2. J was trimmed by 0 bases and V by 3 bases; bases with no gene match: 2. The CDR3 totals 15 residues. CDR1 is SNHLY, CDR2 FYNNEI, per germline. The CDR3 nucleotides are TGTGCCAGCAGTGACCCTAGCGGGAGCTCCTACGAGCAGTACTTC. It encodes CASSDPSGSSYEQYF.

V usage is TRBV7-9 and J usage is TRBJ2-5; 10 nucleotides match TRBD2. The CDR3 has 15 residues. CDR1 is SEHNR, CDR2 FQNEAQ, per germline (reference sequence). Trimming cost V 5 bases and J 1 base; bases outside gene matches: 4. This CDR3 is CASSGGLAVQETQYF. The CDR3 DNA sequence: TGTGCCAGCAGCGGCGGACTAGCGGTCCAAGAGACCCAGTACTTC.

The CDR3 spells CASRLGPRGMREQYF. Here the CDR3 DNA reads TGTGCAAGTCGCTTAGGCCCCCGGGGAATGCGGGAGCAGTACTTC. The chain joins TRBV12-2 to TRBJ2-7; TRBD2 was called by the table and not checked on the DNA. TRBV12-2 is an annotated pseudogene. The CDR3 is 15 residues long.

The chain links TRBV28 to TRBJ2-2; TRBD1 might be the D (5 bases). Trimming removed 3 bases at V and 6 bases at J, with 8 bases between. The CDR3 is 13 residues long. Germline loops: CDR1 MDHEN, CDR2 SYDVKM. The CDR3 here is CASSFRTPGELFF. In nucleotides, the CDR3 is TGTGCCAGCAGTTTTCGGACACCCGGGGAGCTGTTTTTT. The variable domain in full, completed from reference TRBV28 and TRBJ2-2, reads DVKVTQSSRYLVKRTGEKVFLECVQDMDHENMFWYRQDPGLGLRLIYFSYDVKMKEKGDIPEGYSVSREKKERFSLILESASTNQTSMYLCASSFRTPGELFFGEGSRLTVL.

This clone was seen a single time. CDR3 sequence (DNA): TGTGCCTGGAGTGTACGAGGGACAGCCACTCTCTCTGGGGCCAACGTCCTGACTTTC. Translating gives CAWSVRGTATLSGANVLTF. The J gene is TRBJ2-6, the V gene TRBV30, with 7 positions matching TRBD1. Per the germline V gene, CDR1 is GTSNPN and CDR2 is SVGIG (reference sequence). This CDR3 has 19 amino acids. After removal of 0 bases from V and 0 bases from J, the junction contained 11 bases not matched to a gene.

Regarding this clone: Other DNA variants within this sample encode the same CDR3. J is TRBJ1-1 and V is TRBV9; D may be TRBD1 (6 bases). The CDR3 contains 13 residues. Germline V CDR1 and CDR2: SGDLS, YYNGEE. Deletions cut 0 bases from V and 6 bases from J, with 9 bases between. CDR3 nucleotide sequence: TGTGCCAGCAGCGTAGGCGGGGGGCCTGAAGCTTTCTTT. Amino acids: CASSVGGGPEAFF.

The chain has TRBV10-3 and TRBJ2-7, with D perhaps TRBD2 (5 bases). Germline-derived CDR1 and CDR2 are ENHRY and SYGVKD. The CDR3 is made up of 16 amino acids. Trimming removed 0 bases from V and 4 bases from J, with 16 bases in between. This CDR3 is CAISESRHGGAYEQYF. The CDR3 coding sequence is TGTGCCATCAGTGAGTCGAGGCACGGAGGTGCATACGAGCAGTACTTC.

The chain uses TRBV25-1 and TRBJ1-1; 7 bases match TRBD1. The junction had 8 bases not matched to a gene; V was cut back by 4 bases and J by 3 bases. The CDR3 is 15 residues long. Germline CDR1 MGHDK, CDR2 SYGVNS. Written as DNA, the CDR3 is TGTGCCAGCAGTGGGGGACAGTGGTGGGACACTGAAGCTTTCTTT. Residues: CASSGGQWWDTEAFF.